This T cell receptor (beta chain) comes out of a study of blood T cell repertoires in COVID-19. As for the study in general: T cells, B-cell-depleted T cells, or PBMCs supplied cDNA or gDNA.

Sequencing used immunoSEQ multiplex PCR; TCRdb keeps in-frame clones, though not all of them. The repertoire holds some 350,000 clones, with 88% as singletons. V was clipped by 7 bases and J by 1 base, with 17 bases between them. The CDR3 extends over 15 amino acids. Germline lookup yields CDR1 SNHLY and CDR2 FYNNEI. The sample consisted of peripheral blood. This clonotype was sampled from a woman between 70 and 85 years old with COVID-19, enrolled during active disease. The chain uses TRBV2 and TRBJ2-7; perhaps TRBD1 as D (7 bases). The CDR3 reads CASTLDRAGSYEQYF. CDR3 DNA: TGTGCCAGCACCCTAGACAGGGCGGGGTCCTACGAGCAGTACTTC.